This record looks at one TCR beta chain sequence and its context. Its antigen is unidentified. This record belongs to a study of cytomegalovirus exposure and HLA in healthy donors. Points from the study as a whole: Roughly uniform depth of sequencing across donors was assumed in presence/absence analyses.

When sampled, the donors appeared nominally healthy, though they likely had unrecorded immune exposures. CDR1 and CDR2 from the germline V gene are MDHEN and SYDVKM. CDR3 length: 14 residues. The V end lost 10 bases, the J end lost 6 bases, and 16 bases lay between the germline ends. Vbeta (60) and Jbeta (13) primers were used in the PCR. The table came from immunoSEQ multiplex PCR; TCRdb's copy has only in-frame clones and leaves some out. This table has roughly 120,000 clones, 79% appearing once. The V call is TRBV28, the J call TRBJ1-6; D remains unclear. The sequence came from a man between 18 and 29 years old in good health and CMV-seronegative. Sample: PBMCs. The CDR3 spells CATNRGQANSPLHF. CDR3 nucleotides: TGTGCCACCAATCGGGGTCAGGCTAATTCACCCCTCCACTTT.